Listed below are T cell receptor beta chains from one sample, sequenced in a study of blood T cell repertoires in COVID-19. The table came from immunoSEQ multiplex PCR; TCRdb's copy has only in-frame clones and leaves some out. The sample has approximately 240,000 clones; under 90% are singletons. Sequences were obtained from peripheral blood. The receptor source for this set is a woman aged 60-75 years who had recovered from COVID-19. Both conserved end residues are trimmed from each CDR3.

V,J,length,CDR3
TRBV5-8,TRBJ2-2,14,ASSLIAGGPPGELF
TRBV6-2/TRBV6-3,TRBJ2-3,15,ASSYSTQRGSTDTQY
TRBV2,TRBJ2-5,13,ASTAQGGGDETQY
TRBV7-3,TRBJ2-7,13,ASSPAAGLLYEQY
TRBV4-3,TRBJ2-7,15,ASSQVFGGQGEREQY
TRBV6-2/TRBV6-3,TRBJ2-7,13,ASSRGPYPPYEQY
TRBV27,TRBJ1-2,12,ASSLYRGGLGYT
TRBV7-2,TRBJ2-7,12,ASSPQGSSYEQY
TRBV4-3,TRBJ1-2,13,ASSQMGQLVYGYT
TRBV27,TRBJ1-1,10,ASSLGGDRAF
TRBV11-2,TRBJ2-3,13,ASTLASGGADTQY
TRBV10-1,TRBJ2-3,12,ASRSGGDTDTQY
TRBV3-1/TRBV3-2,TRBJ1-2,12,ASSQVQGDSGYT
TRBV15,TRBJ1-4,13,ATSRDGGVNEKLF
TRBV3-1/TRBV3-2,TRBJ2-1,14,ASSQELFRGFGEQF
TRBV13,TRBJ2-2,14,ASSLASGGASGELF
TRBV30,TRBJ2-1,9,AWSVQGLRI
TRBV18,TRBJ1-3,13,ASSPPSRSGNTIY
TRBV4-2,TRBJ2-1,16,ASSQGAIAGGPGNEQF
TRBV9,TRBJ2-1,13,ASSVEGGGAYEQF
TRBV18,TRBJ1-1,12,ASSPPDRVTEAF
TRBV2,TRBJ1-5,12,ASTGTRGNQPQH
TRBV18,TRBJ1-6,16,ASSPSAQGWSYNSPLH
TRBV12-5,TRBJ2-2,18,ASGLVDRGIPTSNTGELF
TRBV6-2/TRBV6-3,TRBJ2-1,13,ASSYLPSSYNEQF
TRBV14,TRBJ2-1,10,ASSFPGLPLF
TRBV7-6,TRBJ1-2,15,ASSFPLRGAKLYGYT
TRBV7-3,TRBJ2-2,12,ASSLGGPSGELF
TRBV11-3,TRBJ2-3,12,ASSLAGRTDTQY
TRBV6-5,TRBJ1-1,12,ASSYNGQNTEAF
TRBV24-1,TRBJ2-5,13,ATSDPRDSGETQY
TRBV4-1,TRBJ2-3,13,ASSHPAGLTDTQY
TRBV19,TRBJ2-7,15,ASSSASGGAIPYEQY
TRBV11-3,TRBJ2-7,13,ASSLKTGSPYEQY
TRBV6-2/TRBV6-3,TRBJ1-5,13,ASSYLGTYGQPQH
TRBV4-1,TRBJ2-3,12,ASSQERGAFTQY
TRBV6-2/TRBV6-3,TRBJ1-2,15,ASSYGTGNAGRHGYT
TRBV3-1/TRBV3-2,TRBJ2-7,11,ASGPGSSYEQY
TRBV30,TRBJ1-3,13,ACRDNLNSGNTIY
TRBV3-1/TRBV3-2,TRBJ1-4,13,ASSIQGWSSEKLF
TRBV4-3,TRBJ2-7,13,ASSPAGGGGYEQY
TRBV13,TRBJ2-1,13,ASSPRTRRGNEQF
TRBV19,TRBJ2-7,12,ASVPGHGSYEQY
TRBV12-5,TRBJ2-5,15,ASGLVLGAPYQETQY
TRBV18,TRBJ2-6,13,ASSQQGGEANVLT
TRBV5-1,TRBJ2-7,16,ASSLPPGLAGGTYEQY
TRBV12-3/TRBV12-4,TRBJ2-7,11,ASSRDTSYEQY
TRBV19,TRBJ1-5,12,ASSIGSRGQPQH
TRBV29-1,TRBJ2-1,12,SVVVGVHDNEQF
TRBV27,TRBJ2-3,16,ASSFLGLARGGTDTQY
TRBV10-3,TRBJ1-4,10,AIARTGEKLF
TRBV6-4,TRBJ1-5,12,ATRQGARDQPQH
TRBV5-1,TRBJ2-1,10,ASSSGGSEQF